This TCR beta chain was recorded in a study of beta chain features in type 1 diabetes. Expressed TCRB transcripts were sequenced, since all the RNA that had been isolated was reverse transcribed. Here immunoSEQ multiplex PCR was the method, and the copy in TCRdb shows in-frame clones only, minus some. Altogether roughly 150,000 clones are present, around 8.5% being singletons, with the ten largest covering almost 0.65%. The CDR3 has 14 residues. Germline CDR1 reads SEHNR; CDR2 reads FQNEAQ (reference sequence). V shed 7 bases and J 8 bases; nucleotides not matched to a gene: 7. The source is a man aged 18-30 years in good health. V usage is TRBV7-9 and J usage is TRBJ1-4; 10 positions match TRBD1. The sequenced sample was central memory CD4+ T cells from blood. The CDR3: CASIMTGGNEKLFF. The CDR3 bases are TGTGCCAGCATAATGACAGGGGGCAACGAAAAACTGTTTTTT. Supplemented by reference TRBV7-9 and TRBJ1-4, the full variable domain reads DTGVSQNPRHKITKRGQNVTFRCDPISEHNRLYWYRQTLGQGPEFLTYFQNEAQLEKSRLLSDRFSAERPKGSFSTLEIQRTEQGDSAMYLCASIMTGGNEKLFFGSGTQLSVL.